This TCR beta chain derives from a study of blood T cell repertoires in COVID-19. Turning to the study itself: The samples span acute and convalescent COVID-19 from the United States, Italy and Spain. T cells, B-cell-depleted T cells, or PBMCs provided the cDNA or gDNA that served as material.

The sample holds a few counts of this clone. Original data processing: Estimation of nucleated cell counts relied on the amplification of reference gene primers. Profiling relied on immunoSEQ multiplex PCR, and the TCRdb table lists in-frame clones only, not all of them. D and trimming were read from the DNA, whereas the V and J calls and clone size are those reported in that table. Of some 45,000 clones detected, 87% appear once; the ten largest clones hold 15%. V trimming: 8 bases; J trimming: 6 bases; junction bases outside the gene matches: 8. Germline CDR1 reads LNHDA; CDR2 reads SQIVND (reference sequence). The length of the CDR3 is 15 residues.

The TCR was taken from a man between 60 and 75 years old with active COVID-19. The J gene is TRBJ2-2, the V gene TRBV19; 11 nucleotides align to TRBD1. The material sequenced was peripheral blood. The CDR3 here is CASVGTGGSPGELFF. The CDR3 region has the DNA TGTGCCAGTGTCGGGACAGGGGGTTCCCCCGGGGAGCTGTTTTTT.